This TCR beta chain was recovered during a study of blood T cell repertoires in COVID-19. Study context: The United States, Italy and Spain were the sources of the acute and convalescent COVID-19 samples. T cells, B-cell-depleted T cells, or PBMCs supplied cDNA or gDNA.

The CDR3 consists of 16 residues. Germline CDR1 LGHDT, CDR2 YNNKEL (reference sequence). V was shortened by 1 base and J by 2 bases, with 15 bases between the two germline ends. Study processing details: Nucleated cell number was recorded as an estimate derived from reference gene primer amplification. TCRdb's table, derived via immunoSEQ multiplex PCR, lists solely in-frame clones and lacks some. V and J calls and clone size are given by that table; D and trimming were obtained from the DNA. Seen here are approximately 190,000 clones, about four fifths observed once, and the top ten hold approximately 6.2%.

Sequencing was done on a sample of peripheral blood. The V gene is TRBV3-1 (or the pseudogene TRBV3-2), the J gene TRBJ2-7; TRBD2 is a possible D gene (6 bases). The TCR was taken from a woman in her 40s with acute or convalescent COVID-19. CDR3 DNA: TGTGCCAGCAGCCAAGGTGTTGTTGGGGGGACCTACGAGCAGTACTTC. Translated, it gives CASSQGVVGGTYEQYF.